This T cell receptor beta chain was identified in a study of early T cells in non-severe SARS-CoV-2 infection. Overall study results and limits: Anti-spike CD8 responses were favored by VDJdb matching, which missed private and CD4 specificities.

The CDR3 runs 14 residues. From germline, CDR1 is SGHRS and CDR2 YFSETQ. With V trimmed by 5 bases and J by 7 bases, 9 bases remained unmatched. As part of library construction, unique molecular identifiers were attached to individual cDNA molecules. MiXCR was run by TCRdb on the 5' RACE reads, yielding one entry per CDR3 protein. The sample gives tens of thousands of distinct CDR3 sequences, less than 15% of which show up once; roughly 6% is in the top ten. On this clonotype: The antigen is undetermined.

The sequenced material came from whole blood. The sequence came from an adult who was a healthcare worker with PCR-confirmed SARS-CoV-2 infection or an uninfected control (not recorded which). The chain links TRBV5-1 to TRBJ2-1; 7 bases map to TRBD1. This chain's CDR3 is CASSLGQATNEQFF. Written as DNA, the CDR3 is TGCGCCAGCAGTCTCGGACAGGCTACTAATGAGCAGTTCTTC.